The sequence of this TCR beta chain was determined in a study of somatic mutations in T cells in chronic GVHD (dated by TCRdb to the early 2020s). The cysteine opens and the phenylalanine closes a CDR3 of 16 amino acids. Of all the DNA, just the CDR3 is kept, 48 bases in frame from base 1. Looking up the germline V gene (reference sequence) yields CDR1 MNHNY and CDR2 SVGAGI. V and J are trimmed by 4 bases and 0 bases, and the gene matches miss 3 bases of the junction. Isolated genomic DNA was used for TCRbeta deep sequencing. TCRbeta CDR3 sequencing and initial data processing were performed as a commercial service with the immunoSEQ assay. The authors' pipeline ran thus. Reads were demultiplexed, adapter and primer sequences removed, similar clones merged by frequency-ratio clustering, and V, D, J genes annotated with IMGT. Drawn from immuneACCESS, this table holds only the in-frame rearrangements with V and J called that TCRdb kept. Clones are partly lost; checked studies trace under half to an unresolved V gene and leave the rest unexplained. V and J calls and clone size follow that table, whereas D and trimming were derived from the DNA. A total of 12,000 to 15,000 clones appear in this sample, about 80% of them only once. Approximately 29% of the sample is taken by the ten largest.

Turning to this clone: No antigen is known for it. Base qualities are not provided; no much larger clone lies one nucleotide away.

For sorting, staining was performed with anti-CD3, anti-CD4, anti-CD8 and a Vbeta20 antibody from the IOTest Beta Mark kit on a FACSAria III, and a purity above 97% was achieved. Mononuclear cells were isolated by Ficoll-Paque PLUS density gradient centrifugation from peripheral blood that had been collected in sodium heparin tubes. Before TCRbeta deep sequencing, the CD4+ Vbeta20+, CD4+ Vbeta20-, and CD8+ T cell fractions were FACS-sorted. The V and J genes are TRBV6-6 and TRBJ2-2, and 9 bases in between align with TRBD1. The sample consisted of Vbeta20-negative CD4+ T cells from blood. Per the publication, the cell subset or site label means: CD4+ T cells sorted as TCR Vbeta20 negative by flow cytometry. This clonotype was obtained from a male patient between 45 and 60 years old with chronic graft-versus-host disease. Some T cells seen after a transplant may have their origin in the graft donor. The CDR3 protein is CASSSGQGANTGELFF. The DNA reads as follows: TGTGCCAGCAGTTCGGGACAGGGAGCGAACACCGGGGAGCTGTTTTTT.